Each of the 27 T cell receptor beta chains below was sequenced from the same sample in a study of control samples from healthy donors and cancer patients (dated by TCRdb to 2020 to 2022). Library generation was performed with the immunoSEQ multiplex PCR assay. Not all clones reach the TCRdb copy of this immuneACCESS table, which keeps in-frame sequences only. Checked studies attribute under half of the gap to unresolved V genes and leave the rest unexplained. The sample has about 180,000 clones on record, 90% of them singletons. About 1.4% of the sample belongs to the ten largest clones. Material for sequencing was blood. These receptors all come from a woman aged 50 to 60 in good health.

This chain joins TRBV15 and TRBJ1-2; D not certain. Germline V gene sequence: CDR1 LNHNV, CDR2 YYDKDF (reference sequence). Deletions cut 1 base from V and 5 bases from J, with 2 bases between. This CDR3 is 11 amino acids long. In DNA form, the CDR3 reads TGTGCCACCAGCAGAGGATATGGCTACACCTTC. It translates to CATSRGYGYTF.

The count of this clone is one. The chain joins TRBV28 to TRBJ1-2, with a possible D match to TRBD1 (5 bases). The CDR3 loop spans 13 amino acids. V lost 3 bases, J lost 8 bases, and 13 bases lay in between. Germline lookup yields CDR1 MDHEN and CDR2 SYDVKM. The CDR3 DNA is TGTGCCAGCAGTTTTCGGGCAGGGAAGGGCTACACCTTC. This translates into CASSFRAGKGYTF.

V is TRBV18 and J is TRBJ1-1; D not resolved. V lost 4 bases and J lost 1, with 4 bases in between. CDR3 length equals 12 residues. From germline, CDR1 is KGHSH and CDR2 LQKENI. CDR3 bases: TGTGCCAGCTCACTCAGGAACACTGAAGCTTTCTTT. This codes for CASSLRNTEAFF.

V is TRBV6-6 and J is TRBJ1-3, with unresolved D. From germline, CDR1 is MNHNY and CDR2 SVGAGI (reference sequence). The CDR3 loop spans 14 amino acids. V was pared by 8 bases and J by 0 bases, with 11 bases between. The CDR3 nucleotides are TGTGCCAGCGAGGTGAGAGGCTCTGGAAACACCATATATTTT. Its protein is CASEVRGSGNTIYF.

The J gene is TRBJ1-1, the V gene TRBV12-3 or TRBV12-4, with D unresolved. The CDR3 consists of 13 residues. V lost 6 bases and J 10 bases, leaving 18 bases between the germline ends. The CDR3 here is CASSLRVFEGAFF. The DNA for the CDR3 is TGTGCCAGCAGCCTCCGGGTCTTCGAGGGAGCTTTCTTT.

The chain joins TRBV28 to TRBJ2-7; D is tentatively TRBD1 or TRBD2 (5 bases each). The germline gives CDR1 MDHEN, CDR2 SYDVKM. The CDR3 contains 16 residues. Trimming took 3 bases from V and 5 from J, leaving 20 bases between them. The chain's CDR3 is CASSFKWGIEGHEQYF. In DNA, the CDR3 is TGTGCCAGCAGTTTTAAGTGGGGCATCGAGGGCCACGAGCAGTACTTC.

The chain recombines TRBV3-1 (or the pseudogene TRBV3-2) with TRBJ1-1, with 7 nucleotides matching TRBD1. The CDR3 contains 15 residues. Trimming cost V 11 bases and J 4 bases; bases outside gene matches: 16. Germline lookup yields CDR1 LGHDT and CDR2 YNNKEL (reference sequence). This CDR3 reads CASHRGGRESTEAFF. For the CDR3, the DNA is TGTGCCTCCCACAGGGGAGGGAGGGAGTCCACTGAAGCTTTCTTT.

This clone was recorded only once. This rearrangement joins TRBV28 to TRBJ2-7; 8 nucleotides line up with TRBD2. From germline, CDR1 is MDHEN and CDR2 SYDVKM. The CDR3 is made up of 13 amino acids. V gave up 2 bases and J gave up 4 bases; unmatched junction bases: 1. CDR3 nucleotides: TGTGCCAGCAGTTTAGCGGGGGGTTACGAGCAGTACTTC. Translation gives CASSLAGGYEQYF.

This clone was counted once. V is TRBV4-1 and J is TRBJ1-5, with unresolved D. Germline V CDR1 and CDR2: MGHRA, YSYEKL. Trimming cost V 0 bases and J 1 base, with 19 bases left between them. The CDR3 has 19 residues. CDR3 protein: CASSQDRWAGPSSNQPQHF. The CDR3 DNA sequence: TGCGCCAGCAGCCAAGATCGGTGGGCTGGACCATCCAGCAATCAGCCCCAGCATTTT.

This sequence joins TRBV27 and TRBJ1-5; 10 bases match TRBD1. CDR3 length equals 17 residues. The V gene's germline CDR1 is MNHEY and CDR2 SMNVEV (reference sequence). Trimming cost V 8 bases and J 0 bases; bases outside gene matches: 10. The CDR3: CASGIRTGGDSNQPQHF. The CDR3 DNA is TGTGCCAGCGGGATCAGGACAGGGGGAGATAGCAATCAGCCCCAGCATTTT.

V and J are TRBV13 and TRBJ2-4; D is uncertain. The CDR3 is made up of 14 amino acids. The ends were cut back, 5 bases at V and 1 base at J, with 9 bases in the middle. Per the germline V gene, CDR1 is PRHDT and CDR2 is FYEKMQ (reference sequence). This CDR3 is CASSRKWAKNIQYF. CDR3 DNA sequence: TGTGCCAGCAGCCGGAAGTGGGCCAAAAACATTCAGTACTTC.

This chain uses TRBV30 with TRBJ2-7, with D possibly TRBD1 on 6 matching bases. The germline V gene has CDR1 GTSNPN and CDR2 SVGIG (reference sequence). The CDR3 is made up of 13 amino acids. Trimming shortened V by 7 bases and J by 3 bases, and 16 bases separated the two germline ends. The CDR3 sequence is CASPGTSSYEQYF. As DNA, the CDR3 is TGTGCCTCCCCCGGGACATCCAGCTACGAGCAGTACTTC.

V and J are TRBV7-2 and TRBJ2-7; 7 bases are a match to TRBD1. The J segment lost 3 bases and the V segment lost 6 bases, leaving 11 bases of the junction unmatched. The CDR3 loop spans 15 amino acids. Germline V gene data show CDR1 as SGHTA and CDR2 as FQGNSA. This CDR3 is CASRSAGGQSYEQYF. CDR3 nucleotides: TGTGCCAGCAGATCTGCAGGGGGACAGAGCTACGAGCAGTACTTC.

This rearrangement joins TRBV6-1 to TRBJ2-3; D perhaps matches TRBD2 (5 bases). CDR1 and CDR2 from the germline V gene are MNHNS and SASEGT. The V end was cut by 1 base, the J end by 7 bases, with 9 bases between. The CDR3 sequence is 13 residues long. The CDR3 protein is CASSEVPTNTQYF. CDR3 sequence (DNA): TGTGCCAGCAGTGAAGTCCCGACTAATACGCAGTATTTT.

The J gene is TRBJ1-2, the V gene TRBV5-6; possibly TRBD1 for D (5 bases). The CDR3 consists of 13 residues. V lost 4 bases, J lost 4 bases, and 11 bases lay in between. Germline-derived CDR1 and CDR2 are SGHDT and YYEEEE. CDR3 region: CASSVVGGYGYTF. The CDR3 DNA reads as TGTGCCAGCAGCGTTGTGGGGGGCTATGGCTACACCTTC.

This chain uses TRBV19 with TRBJ2-1; D gene unclear. The germline V gene encodes CDR1 LNHDA and CDR2 SQIVND (reference sequence). V lost 3 bases and J 2 bases, leaving 14 bases between the germline ends. CDR3 length: 16 amino acids. CDR3 loop: CASSMKGFPPYNEQFF. CDR3 DNA sequence: TGTGCCAGTAGTATGAAAGGGTTCCCTCCCTACAATGAGCAGTTCTTC.

The gene calls are TRBV28 and TRBJ2-3; TRBD2 aligns across 15 bases. The germline V gene has CDR1 MDHEN and CDR2 SYDVKM. Losses at the gene ends were 2 bases for V and 5 bases for J; bases not matched to a gene: 14. The CDR3 totals 20 residues. Here the CDR3 DNA reads TGTGCCAGCAGTTTAACACACCCCGGACTAGCGGGGGGGCCAAGAGATACGCAGTATTTT. It codes for CASSLTHPGLAGGPRDTQYF.

This chain connects TRBV9 to TRBJ2-2; D gene ambiguous. V gave up 2 bases and J gave up 2 bases, with 10 bases separating them. CDR1 and CDR2 from the germline V gene are SGDLS and YYNGEE. This CDR3 comprises 15 residues. The CDR3 loop reads CASSVEAQNTGELFF. The CDR3 region has the DNA TGTGCCAGCAGCGTTGAAGCGCAAAACACCGGGGAGCTGTTTTTT.

The gene calls are TRBV3-1 (or the pseudogene TRBV3-2) and TRBJ2-5; 7 positions match TRBD1. The length of the CDR3 is 15 residues. The germline gives CDR1 LGHDT, CDR2 YNNKEL (reference sequence). With V trimmed by 4 bases and J by 1 base, 6 bases remained unmatched. The CDR3 nucleotides are TGTGCCAGCAGCCCCCTCACAGGGGCCCAAGAGACCCAGTACTTC. Its protein is CASSPLTGAQETQYF.

This clone was counted a few times. V gene TRBV7-2 combines with J gene TRBJ2-1; D is uncertain. Germline V CDR1 and CDR2: SGHTA, FQGNSA. The CDR3 has 14 amino acids. With 5 bases removed from V and 6 bases from J, the gap between germline ends came to 14 bases. The CDR3 sequence: CASSPRRNSNEQFF. The CDR3 DNA is TGTGCCAGCAGCCCCCGCCGAAACAGCAATGAGCAGTTCTTC.

The sample holds a few counts of this clone. The chain is built from TRBV7-8 and TRBJ2-7, with 10 bases matching TRBD2. The CDR3 consists of 16 residues. Germline V gene sequence: CDR1 SGHVS, CDR2 FQNEAQ. V lost 7 bases and J lost 5; bases outside the gene matches: 14. CDR3 in amino acids: CASNPQWGTSVHEQYF. The CDR3 bases are TGTGCCAGCAACCCTCAATGGGGGACTAGCGTTCACGAGCAGTACTTC.

This clone was detected a few times. The same CDR3 also results from other DNA sequences found in this sample. The chain couples TRBV5-6 to TRBJ2-5, with unresolved D. V was trimmed by 0 bases and J by 2 bases, leaving 5 bases between them. CDR3 size: 13 residues. Germline CDR1 and CDR2: SGHDT and YYEEEE. The CDR3 protein is CASSLGQQETQYF. CDR3 sequence (DNA): TGTGCCAGCAGCTTGGGCCAACAAGAGACCCAGTACTTC.

The chain joins TRBV18 to TRBJ1-2, with D tentatively TRBD1 (5 bases). The CDR3 has 14 amino acids. The V gene's germline CDR1 is KGHSH and CDR2 LQKENI. V lost 1 base, J lost 8 bases, and 14 bases lay in between. This chain's CDR3 is CASSPLGQGMGYTF. CDR3 DNA: TGTGCCAGCTCACCACTCGGGCAGGGAATGGGCTACACCTTC.

The chain employs TRBV5-4 and TRBJ2-1; TRBD1 or TRBD2 may be the D gene (5 bases each). Germline CDR1 is SGHNT and CDR2 is YYREEE (reference sequence). The CDR3 has 15 amino acids. Deletions cut 4 bases from V and 6 bases from J, with 17 bases between. The DNA for the CDR3 is TGTGCCAGCAGCCCGCCGGGGCTCTTTAGCAATGAGCAGTTCTTC. It translates to CASSPPGLFSNEQFF.

The chain links TRBV7-9 to TRBJ2-4, with D possibly matching TRBD2 (6 bases). V shed 6 bases and J shed 1 base, with 19 bases lying between them. This CDR3 is built from 17 residues. Germline V gene lookup returns CDR1 SEHNR and CDR2 FQNEAQ (reference sequence). The CDR3 is CASRSLGLNGAKNIQYF. The CDR3, as DNA: TGTGCCAGCAGGTCCCTAGGACTAAATGGGGCCAAAAACATTCAGTACTTC. Drawing the rest from reference TRBV7-9 and TRBJ2-4, the complete variable domain is DTGVSQNPRHKITKRGQNVTFRCDPISEHNRLYWYRQTLGQGPEFLTYFQNEAQLEKSRLLSDRFSAERPKGSFSTLEIQRTEQGDSAMYLCASRSLGLNGAKNIQYFGAGTRLSVL.

This chain uses TRBV9 with TRBJ2-2, with 11 bases that match TRBD2. This CDR3 comprises 17 residues. Germline V gene lookup returns CDR1 SGDLS and CDR2 YYNGEE. V was clipped by 6 bases and J by 6 bases; unmatched bases: 13. The CDR3 DNA sequence: TGTGCCAGCACCGAAGGGACTAGCGGATCCCGGGCCGGGGAGCTGTTTTTT. This codes for CASTEGTSGSRAGELFF.

CDR3 amino acids: CATAQDPYQPQHF. The DNA of the CDR3 is TGTGCCACCGCACAGGACCCTTATCAGCCCCAGCATTTT. The V and J genes are TRBV24-1 and TRBJ1-5; D possibly corresponds to TRBD1 (5 bases). This CDR3 has 13 residues. Germline values: CDR1 KGHDR, CDR2 SFDVKD. Trimming left V 9 bases short and J 5 bases short, with 13 bases between.